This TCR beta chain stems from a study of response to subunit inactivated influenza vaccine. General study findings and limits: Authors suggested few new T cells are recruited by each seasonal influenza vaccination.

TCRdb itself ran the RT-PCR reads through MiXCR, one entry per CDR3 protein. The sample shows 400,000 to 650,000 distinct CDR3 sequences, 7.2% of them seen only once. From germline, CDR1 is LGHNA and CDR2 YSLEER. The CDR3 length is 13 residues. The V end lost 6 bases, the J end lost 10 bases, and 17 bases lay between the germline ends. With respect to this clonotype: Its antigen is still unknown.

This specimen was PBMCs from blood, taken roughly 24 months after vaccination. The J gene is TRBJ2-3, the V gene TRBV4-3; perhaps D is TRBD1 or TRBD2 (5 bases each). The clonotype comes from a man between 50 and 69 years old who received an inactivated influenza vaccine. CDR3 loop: CASRPGAGEAQYF. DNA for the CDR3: TGCGCCAGCAGACCTGGGGCGGGCGAGGCGCAGTATTTT.